This T cell receptor beta chain appears in the sequencing data of a study of blood T cell repertoires in COVID-19. Study at large: COVID-19 samples collected from the United States, Italy and Spain covered acute and convalescent phases.

In the source study's methods: Amplification of reference gene primers provided the estimated nucleated cell counts. Generated by immunoSEQ multiplex PCR, the TCRdb table keeps only in-frame clones and is missing some. Clone size and V and J calls were adopted from that table, with D and trimming inferred from the DNA. Of around 140,000 clones in the sample, about 83% were seen once. CDR3 length: 13 residues. Germline-derived CDR1 and CDR2 are ENHRY and SYGVKD. V lost 10 bases to trimming and J lost 7 bases; unmatched junction nucleotides: 6. The origin of this receptor is a man aged 30-40 years with COVID-19, enrolled during active disease. The chain employs TRBV10-3 and TRBJ2-2; 10 nucleotides match TRBD1. The material sequenced was peripheral blood. CDR3 DNA sequence: TGTGCCACCACCGGGACAGGGGACGGGGAGCTGTTTTTT. Translating it yields CATTGTGDGELFF.